The 15 T cell receptor beta chains below come from one sample, sequenced in a study of CD8+CD57+ T cells in acquired aplastic anemia (dated by TCRdb to between 2017 and 2018). Patients chosen for sequencing had shown expansion of CD8+CD57+ cells by flow cytometry. TCRdb records Illumina HiSeq 2000 as the sequencer. TCR beta VDJ combination and CDR3 sequence profiling used genomic DNA as the template. TCRdb trimmed public reads at Q25 via fastp, called clones via MiXCR and kept in-frame beta chains. For every CDR3 protein sequence, its rows merge into one entry that carries the most common genes and DNA. The sample table holds 400,000 to 600,000 distinct CDR3 sequences, of which around 32% were seen once. About 0.8% of the sample comes from the top ten. The sample comprised sorted CD4+, CD8+, or CD8+CD57+ T cells (not recorded which) from PBMCs. These receptors originate from a human donor with aplastic anemia.

The chain links TRBV7-2 to TRBJ2-5; tentative D call: TRBD2 (7 bases). This CDR3 comprises 14 residues. CDR1 is SGHTA, CDR2 FQGNSA, per germline. With 3 bases removed from V and 7 bases from J, the gap between germline ends came to 15 bases. The CDR3 sequence: CASSLRGHEGTQYF. CDR3 in DNA: TGTGCCAGCAGCTTGCGGGGGCATGAAGGGACCCAGTACTTC. Full variable domain (missing parts from reference TRBV7-2 and TRBJ2-5): GAGVSQSPSNKVTEKGKDVELRCDPISGHTALYWYRQSLGQGLEFLIYFQGNSAPDKSGLPSDRFSAERTGGSVSTLTIQRTQQEDSAVYLCASSLRGHEGTQYFGPGTRLLVL.

V and J are TRBV11-2 and TRBJ1-2, with 7 positions matching TRBD1. J gave up 4 bases and V 4 bases, and 9 bases lay outside the gene matches. Looked up from germline, CDR1 is SGHAT and CDR2 is FQNNGV. The CDR3 covers 15 residues. The CDR3 coding sequence is TGTGCCAGCAGCTCAACGGGACAGTTTTCCTATGGCTACACCTTC. It specifies CASSSTGQFSYGYTF.

This clonotype was counted ten times or more. The chain has TRBV20-1 and TRBJ1-5, with 7 bases identical to TRBD1. CDR1 DFQATT and CDR2 SNEGSKA come from the germline V gene (reference sequence). Losses at the gene ends were 3 bases for V and 6 bases for J; bases not matched to a gene: 8. The CDR3 length is 14 residues. The CDR3 region has the DNA TGCAGTGCTAGCCCTCAGGGGGGAGTTCAGCCCCAGCATTTT. Translated: CSASPQGGVQPQHF.

V usage is TRBV2 and J usage is TRBJ2-5; D uncertain. The germline V and J ends were trimmed by 3 bases and 2 bases, with 13 bases remaining between them. Germline V gene lookup returns CDR1 SNHLY and CDR2 FYNNEI. CDR3 length equals 15 residues. CDR3 loop: CASSDLVGLQETQYF. CDR3 sequence (DNA): TGTGCCAGCAGTGATTTAGTAGGGTTACAAGAGACCCAGTACTTC. Full variable domain (rest looked up from reference TRBV2 and TRBJ2-5): EPEVTQTPSHQVTQMGQEVILRCVPISNHLYFYWYRQILGQKVEFLVSFYNNEISEKSEIFDDQFSVERPDGSNFTLKIRSTKLEDSAMYFCASSDLVGLQETQYFGPGTRLLVL.

The genes are TRBV12-3 or TRBV12-4 and TRBJ1-6, with D tentatively TRBD1 (5 bases). The V gene lost 6 bases and the J gene lost 4 bases, with 13 bases spanning the gap. The CDR3 contains 15 residues. The CDR3 DNA follows: TGTGCCAGCAGATTCCGGGACGGTTATAATTCACCCCTCCACTTT. As protein: CASRFRDGYNSPLHF.

This clonotype was seen repeatedly, ten times or more. The chain is built from TRBV7-2 and TRBJ2-3; 7 nucleotides match TRBD2. In germline, CDR1 is SGHTA, CDR2 FQGNSA. The CDR3 loop spans 16 amino acids. Trimming removed 1 base from V and 2 bases from J; junction bases left unmatched: 6. Here the CDR3 DNA reads TGTGCCAGCAGCTTAGTTGCGGGGGTCGACACAGATACGCAGTATTTT. This codes for CASSLVAGVDTDTQYF.

The CDR3 is CAARTEYGYTF. Written as DNA, the CDR3 is TGTGCCGCTCGTACGGAGTATGGCTACACCTTC. The rearrangement links TRBV6-1 to TRBJ1-2; D not resolved. The CDR3 runs to 11 residues. Germline V CDR1 and CDR2: MNHNS, SASEGT. V lost 11 bases and J 5 bases, leaving 12 bases between the germline ends.

This clonotype was seen only once. The chain links TRBV10-3 to TRBJ2-3, with no clear D. With 4 bases removed from V and 2 bases from J, the gap between germline ends came to 4 bases. Germline lookup yields CDR1 ENHRY and CDR2 SYGVKD. The CDR3 is 12 residues long. The CDR3 loop reads CAISAHTDTQYF. CDR3 coding DNA: TGTGCCATCAGTGCGCACACAGATACGCAGTATTTT.

This clonotype appeared many times. The chain couples TRBV7-2 to TRBJ2-7; D might be TRBD2 (5 bases). The CDR3 has 14 amino acids. Per germline, CDR1 SGHTA and CDR2 FQGNSA. V lost 1 base to trimming and J lost 3 bases, with 10 bases between them. CDR3 protein: CASSLGSANYEQYF. The CDR3 DNA follows: TGTGCCAGCAGCTTAGGTAGCGCAAACTACGAGCAGTACTTC. Full variable domain (rest looked up from reference TRBV7-2 and TRBJ2-7): GAGVSQSPSNKVTEKGKDVELRCDPISGHTALYWYRQSLGQGLEFLIYFQGNSAPDKSGLPSDRFSAERTGGSVSTLTIQRTQQEDSAVYLCASSLGSANYEQYFGPGTRLTVT.

This clonotype was seen ten or more times. The V gene is TRBV2, the J gene TRBJ2-3; D uncertain. Looked up from germline, CDR1 is SNHLY and CDR2 is FYNNEI. This CDR3 has 14 residues. Trimming stripped 6 bases from V and 3 bases from J, with 13 bases between. CDR3 sequence (DNA): TGTGCCAGCAGAAGCTCGTTGAGTACAGATACGCAGTATTTT. Amino acids: CASRSSLSTDTQYF.

The sample holds many counts of this clonotype. The chain uses TRBV19 and TRBJ2-7; a weak D match, TRBD1 (6 bases). Germline loops: CDR1 LNHDA, CDR2 SQIVND (reference sequence). This CDR3 has 13 residues. Trimming cost V 3 bases and J 3 bases, with 9 bases left between them. The CDR3 protein is CASSMTGDYEQYF. The CDR3 DNA follows: TGTGCCAGTAGTATGACAGGAGACTACGAGCAGTACTTC.

This clonotype was detected many times. The gene calls are TRBV15 and TRBJ2-2; 7 nucleotides align to TRBD2. CDR1 is LNHNV and CDR2 is YYDKDF in the germline V gene (reference sequence). The length of the CDR3 is 16 residues. V shed 5 bases, J shed 4 bases, and the junction held 10 bases outside the gene matches. CDR3 sequence: CATSGGGAGGTGELFF. CDR3 nucleotides: TGTGCCACCAGCGGGGGGGGTGCAGGTGGCACCGGGGAGCTGTTTTTT.

As to this clonotype: This sequence may be a read error, since a much larger clone differs from it by one base. The chain has TRBV7-9 and TRBJ1-2, with D possibly matching TRBD1 (6 bases). Germline V gene sequence: CDR1 SEHNR, CDR2 FQNEAQ (reference sequence). The CDR3 is 15 amino acids. The CDR3 DNA sequence: TGTGCCGGCAGCTCCGGGTGGAAGGGGGAGGACGGCTACACCTTC. Residues: CAGSSGWKGEDGYTF. The variable domain in full, with the rest retrieved from reference TRBV7-9 and TRBJ1-2, is DTGVSQNPRHKITKRGQNVTFRCDPISEHNRLYWYRQTLGQGPEFLTYFQNEAQLEKSRLLSDRFSAERPKGSFSTLEIQRTEQGDSAMYLCAGSSGWKGEDGYTFGSGTRLTVV.

This clonotype was observed at least ten times. V is TRBV7-4 and J is TRBJ1-5; D gene unclear. CDR1 and CDR2 (germline): SGHVT, SQSDAQ. The CDR3 runs to 16 residues. Trimming took 1 base from V and 6 from J, leaving 16 bases between them. The CDR3 sequence: CASSLGVQGRSQPQHF. The CDR3 DNA is TGTGCCAGCAGCTTAGGGGTTCAAGGGCGGAGTCAGCCCCAGCATTTT.

The V and J genes are TRBV20-1 and TRBJ2-5; no clear D. V was cut by 8 bases and J by 1 base, with 5 bases left in between. This CDR3 has 10 amino acids. Looked up from germline, CDR1 is DFQATT and CDR2 is SNEGSKA (reference sequence). CDR3 nucleotide sequence: TGCAGTACCCTCCAAGAGACCCAGTACTTC. It yields the protein CSTLQETQYF.